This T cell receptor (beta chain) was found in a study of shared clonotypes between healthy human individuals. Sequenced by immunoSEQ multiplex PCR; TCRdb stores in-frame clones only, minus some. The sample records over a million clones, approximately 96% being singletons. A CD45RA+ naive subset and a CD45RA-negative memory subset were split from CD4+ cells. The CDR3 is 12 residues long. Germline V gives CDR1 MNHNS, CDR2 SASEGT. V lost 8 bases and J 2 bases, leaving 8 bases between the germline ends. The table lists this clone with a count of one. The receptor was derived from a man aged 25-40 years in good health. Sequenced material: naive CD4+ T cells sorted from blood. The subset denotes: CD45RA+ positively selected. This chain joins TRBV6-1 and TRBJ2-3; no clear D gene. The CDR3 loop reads CASVHFTDTQYF. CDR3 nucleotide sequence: TGTGCCAGCGTCCACTTCACAGATACGCAGTATTTT.